These T cell receptor beta chains were read from a single sample in a study of OX40 agonist ivuxolimab in advanced cancers. The table came from immunoSEQ multiplex PCR; TCRdb's copy has only in-frame clones and leaves some out. Found here are 75,000 to 80,000 clones, around 83% of them singletons; the top ten hold about 0.71%. The source was CD4+ or CD8+ T cells sorted from blood, collected in a trial of the OX40 agonist ivuxolimab. The receptors were gathered from an adult with an advanced solid tumor such as melanoma, head and neck, liver or kidney cancer. CDR3s include the opening cysteine and the closing phenylalanine or tryptophan. The D gene is left open where the match is weak. Only part of the rows carry a size: once, few, many, or a class if the clone is expanded.

TRBJ2-3 | TRBD2 | TRBV5-1 | . | TGCGCCAGCAGCTCGGGGGCTAGCGGGAGTACAGATACGCAGTATTTT | CASSSGASGSTDTQYF
TRBJ2-3 | . | TRBV5-1 | . | TGCGCCAGCAGCGCCGGTACTAGCACAGATACGCAGTATTTT | CASSAGTSTDTQYF
TRBJ2-7 | . | TRBV6-1 | . | TGTGCCAGCAGTGAATCCAGGTACGAGCAGTACTTC | CASSESRYEQYF
TRBJ1-6 | . | TRBV7-2 | . | TGTGCCAGCAGCTTAGCATCTGAGACAAGGGATTCACCCCTCCACTTT | CASSLASETRDSPLHF
TRBJ1-3 | TRBD1 | TRBV7-9 | . | TGTGCCAGCAGCTTAGCAGGGGGCAACACCATATATTTT | CASSLAGGNTIYF
TRBJ1-5 | . | TRBV21-1 | . | TGTGCCAGCAGCAAAGAGGGGGTCTATAGCAATCAGCCCCGGCATTTT | CASSKEGVYSNQPRHF
TRBJ1-1 | . | TRBV28 | . | TGTGCCACCCTTCGCCCGGGGAACACTGAAGCTTTCTTT | CATLRPGNTEAFF
TRBJ2-7 | TRBD2 | TRBV7-8 | . | TGTGCCAGCAGCCTAAGGCCTAGCGGGGGCGAGCAGTACTTC | CASSLRPSGGEQYF
TRBJ2-2 | . | TRBV6-5 | . | TGTGCCAGCAGGCATACCCGGGAGAACACCGGGGAGCTGTTTTTT | CASRHTRENTGELFF
TRBJ2-7 | . | TRBV6-1 | few | TGTGCCAGCACTTTGGTTAGGGGTACCTACGAGCAGTACTTC | CASTLVRGTYEQYF
TRBJ2-1 | TRBD2 | TRBV11-1 | . | TGTGCCAGCAGCTTCCGAGGACTAGCGGGAGGCATGGATGAGCAGTTCTTC | CASSFRGLAGGMDEQFF
TRBJ2-2 | . | TRBV4-3 | few | TGCGCCAGCAGCCAAGAACCTCGGGCCGGGGAGCTGTTTTTT | CASSQEPRAGELFF
TRBJ1-2 | . | TRBV5-1 | . | TGCGCCAGCAGCAGCACGGATATGGTCGACTACACCTTC | CASSSTDMVDYTF
TRBJ2-3 | . | TRBV27 | . | TGTGCCAGCAGTTTCTCTAGAAGCACAGATACGCAGTATTTT | CASSFSRSTDTQYF
TRBJ2-5 | TRBD2 | TRBV7-9 | . | TGTGCCAGCAGCTTTGCGGGGGGCCAAGAGACCCAGTACTTC | CASSFAGGQETQYF
TRBJ1-2 | . | TRBV28 | . | TGTGCCAGCAGTTACAGGGCTGGCTACACCTTC | CASSYRAGYTF
TRBJ2-1 | . | TRBV7-3 | . | TGTGCCAGCAGCACCGGTCGTGGGAATGAGCAGTTCTTC | CASSTGRGNEQFF
TRBJ1-4 | . | TRBV5-5 | . | TGTGCCAGCAGCTTGTGGGGGAATGAAAAACTGTTTTTT | CASSLWGNEKLFF
TRBJ2-1 | . | TRBV27 | once | TGTGCCAGCGGACTGGGGCGGGGAATCAATGAGCAGTTCTTC | CASGLGRGINEQFF